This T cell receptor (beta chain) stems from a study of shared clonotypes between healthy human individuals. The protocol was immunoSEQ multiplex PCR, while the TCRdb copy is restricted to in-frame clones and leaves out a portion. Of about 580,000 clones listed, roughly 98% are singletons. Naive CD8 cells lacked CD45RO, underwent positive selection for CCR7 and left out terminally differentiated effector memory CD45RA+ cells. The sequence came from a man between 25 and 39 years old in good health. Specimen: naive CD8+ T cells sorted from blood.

The CDR3 here is CASSLSPGLAGGFYEQYF. The CDR3 DNA reads as TGTGCCAGCAGCTTGTCGCCGGGACTAGCGGGAGGGTTCTACGAGCAGTACTTC. This chain connects TRBV5-5 to TRBJ2-7, with 16 bases fitting TRBD2. This CDR3 contains 18 residues. Per the germline V gene, CDR1 is SGHKS and CDR2 is YYEKEE (reference sequence). V was clipped by 1 base and J by 3 bases; unmatched bases: 7.